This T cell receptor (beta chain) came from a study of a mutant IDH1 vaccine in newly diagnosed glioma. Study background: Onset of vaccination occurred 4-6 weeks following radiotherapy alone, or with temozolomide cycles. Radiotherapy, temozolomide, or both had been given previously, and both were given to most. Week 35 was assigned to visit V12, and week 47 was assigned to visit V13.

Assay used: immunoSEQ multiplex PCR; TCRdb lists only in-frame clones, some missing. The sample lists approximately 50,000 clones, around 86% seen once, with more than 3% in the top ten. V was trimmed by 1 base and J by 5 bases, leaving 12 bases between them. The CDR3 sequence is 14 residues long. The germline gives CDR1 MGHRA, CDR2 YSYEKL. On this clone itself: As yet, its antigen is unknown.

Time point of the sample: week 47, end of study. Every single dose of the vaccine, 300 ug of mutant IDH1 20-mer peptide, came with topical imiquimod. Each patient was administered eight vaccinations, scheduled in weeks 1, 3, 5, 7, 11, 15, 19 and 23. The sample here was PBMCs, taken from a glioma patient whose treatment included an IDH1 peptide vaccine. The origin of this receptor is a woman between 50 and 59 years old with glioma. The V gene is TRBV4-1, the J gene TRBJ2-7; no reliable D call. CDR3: CASSQGWGLDEQYF. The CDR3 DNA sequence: TGCGCCAGCAGCCAAGGATGGGGATTGGACGAGCAGTACTTC.